A selection of T cell receptor beta chains follows, all from one sample in a study of blood T cell repertoires in COVID-19. Repertoires were generated with immunoSEQ multiplex PCR, while TCRdb's copy carries only in-frame clones and drops some. The sample carries approximately 70,000 clones, over 80% recorded once. Sequenced input: peripheral blood. These receptors were taken from a woman older than 75 with active COVID-19. CDR3s include the opening cysteine and the closing phenylalanine or tryptophan. Fields, in order: J gene, D gene, V gene, CDR3 protein, CDR3 DNA. A D gene is named only where the DNA matches it firmly.

j_gene: TRBJ2-7
d_gene: TRBD2
v_gene: TRBV5-1
CDR3aa: CASSSPGTSGTNEQYF
CDR3nt: TGCGCCAGCAGCTCCCCCGGGACTAGCGGGACCAACGAGCAGTACTTC

j_gene: TRBJ2-5
d_gene: NA
v_gene: TRBV28
CDR3aa: CASSGRSGETQYF
CDR3nt: TGTGCCAGCAGTGGGAGGAGTGGTGAGACCCAGTACTTC

j_gene: TRBJ2-1
d_gene: NA
v_gene: TRBV5-3
CDR3aa: CARSLGRANEQFF
CDR3nt: TGTGCCAGAAGCTTGGGCAGGGCGAATGAGCAGTTCTTC

j_gene: TRBJ1-1
d_gene: TRBD1
v_gene: TRBV6-6
CDR3aa: CASTERQGMNTEAFF
CDR3nt: TGTGCCAGCACCGAACGACAGGGCATGAACACTGAAGCTTTCTTT

j_gene: TRBJ2-3
d_gene: NA
v_gene: TRBV11-2
CDR3aa: CASSLHADTQYF
CDR3nt: TGTGCCAGCAGCCTCCACGCGGATACGCAGTATTTT

j_gene: TRBJ2-5
d_gene: TRBD2
v_gene: TRBV7-9
CDR3aa: CASSLTTSGSETQYF
CDR3nt: TGTGCCAGCAGCTTAACGACTAGCGGGAGCGAGACCCAGTACTTC

j_gene: TRBJ2-2
d_gene: TRBD2
v_gene: TRBV7-9
CDR3aa: CASSSSGETSAGELFF
CDR3nt: TGTGCCAGCAGCTCCAGTGGGGAGACTAGCGCCGGGGAGCTGTTTTTT

j_gene: TRBJ2-1
d_gene: NA
v_gene: TRBV5-5
CDR3aa: CASSWGRVGYNEQFF
CDR3nt: TGTGCCAGCAGCTGGGGCAGGGTAGGCTACAATGAGCAGTTCTTC

j_gene: TRBJ2-7
d_gene: TRBD2
v_gene: TRBV7-3
CDR3aa: CASSPGLAGLNEQYF
CDR3nt: TGTGCCAGCAGCCCGGGACTAGCGGGATTAAACGAGCAGTACTTC

j_gene: TRBJ1-4
d_gene: TRBD1
v_gene: TRBV11-2
CDR3aa: CASRSTGVGEKLFF
CDR3nt: TGTGCCAGCCGATCGACAGGGGTTGGCGAAAAACTGTTTTTT

j_gene: TRBJ2-5
d_gene: NA
v_gene: TRBV2
CDR3aa: CASSDTFRETQYF
CDR3nt: TGTGCCAGCAGTGATACATTCAGAGAGACCCAGTACTTC

j_gene: TRBJ2-6
d_gene: TRBD2
v_gene: TRBV25-1
CDR3aa: CASSGGVNSGANVLTF
CDR3nt: TGTGCCAGCAGCGGGGGGGTGAACTCTGGGGCCAACGTCCTGACTTTC

j_gene: TRBJ2-7
d_gene: TRBD2
v_gene: TRBV9
CDR3aa: CASSVGPSGRYEQYF
CDR3nt: TGTGCCAGCAGCGTAGGGCCTAGCGGGAGGTACGAGCAGTACTTC

j_gene: TRBJ1-5
d_gene: TRBD1
v_gene: TRBV2
CDR3aa: CASSRQGSNQPQHF
CDR3nt: TGTGCCAGCAGTCGACAGGGAAGCAATCAGCCCCAGCATTTT

j_gene: TRBJ2-1
d_gene: NA
v_gene: TRBV19
CDR3aa: CASSTRGSSYNEQFF
CDR3nt: TGTGCCAGTAGTACGCGGGGTAGCTCCTACAATGAGCAGTTCTTC